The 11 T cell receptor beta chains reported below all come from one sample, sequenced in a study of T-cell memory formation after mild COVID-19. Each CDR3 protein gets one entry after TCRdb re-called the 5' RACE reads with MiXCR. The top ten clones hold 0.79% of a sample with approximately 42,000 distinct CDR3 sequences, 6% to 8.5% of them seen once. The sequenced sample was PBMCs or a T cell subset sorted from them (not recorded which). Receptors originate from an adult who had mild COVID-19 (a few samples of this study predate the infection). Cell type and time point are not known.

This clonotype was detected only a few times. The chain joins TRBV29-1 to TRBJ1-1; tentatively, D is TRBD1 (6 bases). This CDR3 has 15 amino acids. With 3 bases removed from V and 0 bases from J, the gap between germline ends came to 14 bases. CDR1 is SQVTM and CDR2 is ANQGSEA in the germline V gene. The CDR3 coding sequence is TGCAGCGTTGAGTTCAGGGGCGGAATGAACACTGAAGCTTTCTTT. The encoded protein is CSVEFRGGMNTEAFF.

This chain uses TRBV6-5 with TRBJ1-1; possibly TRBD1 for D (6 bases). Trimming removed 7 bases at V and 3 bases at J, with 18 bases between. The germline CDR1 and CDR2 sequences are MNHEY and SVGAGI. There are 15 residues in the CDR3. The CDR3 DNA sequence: TGTGCCAGCACCCCAAGACCCACAGGGCACACTGAAGCTTTCTTT. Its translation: CASTPRPTGHTEAFF.

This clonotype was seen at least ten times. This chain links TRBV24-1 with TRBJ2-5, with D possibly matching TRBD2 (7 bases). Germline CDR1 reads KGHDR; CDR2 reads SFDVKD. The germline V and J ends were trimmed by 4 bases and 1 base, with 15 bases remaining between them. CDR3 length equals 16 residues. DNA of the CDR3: TGTGCCACCAGTGAGGGAGGGGGAGGGCTCCAAGAGACCCAGTACTTC. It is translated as CATSEGGGGLQETQYF.

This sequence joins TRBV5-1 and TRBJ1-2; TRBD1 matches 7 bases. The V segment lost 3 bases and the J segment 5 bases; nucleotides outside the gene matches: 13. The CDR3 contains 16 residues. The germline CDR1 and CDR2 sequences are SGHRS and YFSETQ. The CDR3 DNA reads TGCGCCAGCAGCTGGGAACAGGGACAGCGAGGATATGGCTACACCTTC. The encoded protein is CASSWEQGQRGYGYTF.

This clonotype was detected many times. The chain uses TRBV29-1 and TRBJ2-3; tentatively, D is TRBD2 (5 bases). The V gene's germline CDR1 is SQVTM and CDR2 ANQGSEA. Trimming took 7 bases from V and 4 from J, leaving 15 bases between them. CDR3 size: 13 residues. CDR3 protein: CSATRATPDTQYF. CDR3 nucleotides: TGCAGCGCCACTAGAGCGACGCCAGATACGCAGTATTTT.

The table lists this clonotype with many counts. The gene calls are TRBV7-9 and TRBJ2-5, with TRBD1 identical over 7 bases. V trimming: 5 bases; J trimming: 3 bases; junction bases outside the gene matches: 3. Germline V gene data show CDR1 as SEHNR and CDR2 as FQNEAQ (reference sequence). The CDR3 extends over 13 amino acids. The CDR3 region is CASSRGLKETQYF. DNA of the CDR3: TGTGCCAGCAGCAGGGGGCTCAAAGAGACCCAGTACTTC. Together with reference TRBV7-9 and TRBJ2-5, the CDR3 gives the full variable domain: DTGVSQNPRHKITKRGQNVTFRCDPISEHNRLYWYRQTLGQGPEFLTYFQNEAQLEKSRLLSDRFSAERPKGSFSTLEIQRTEQGDSAMYLCASSRGLKETQYFGPGTRLLVL.

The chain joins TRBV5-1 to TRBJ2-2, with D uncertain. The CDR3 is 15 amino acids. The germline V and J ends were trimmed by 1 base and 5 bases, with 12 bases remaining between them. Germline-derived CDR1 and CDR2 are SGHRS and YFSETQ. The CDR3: CASSLRYIGTGELFF. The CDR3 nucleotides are TGCGCCAGCAGCTTGAGGTACATCGGAACCGGGGAGCTGTTTTTT.

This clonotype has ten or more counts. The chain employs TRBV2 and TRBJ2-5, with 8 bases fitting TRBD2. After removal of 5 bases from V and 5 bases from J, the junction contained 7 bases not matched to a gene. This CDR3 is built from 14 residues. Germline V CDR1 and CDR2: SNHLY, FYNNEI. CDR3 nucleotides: TGTGCCAGCAGTCGACGGGGGGGCCGGGAGACCCAGTACTTC. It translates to CASSRRGGRETQYF.

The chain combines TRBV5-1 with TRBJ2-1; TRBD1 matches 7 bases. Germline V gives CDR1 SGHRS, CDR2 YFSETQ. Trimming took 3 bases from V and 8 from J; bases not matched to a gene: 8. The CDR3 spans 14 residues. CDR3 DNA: TGCGCCAGCAGCTCCCGACAGGGCCAGGATGAGCAGTTCTTC. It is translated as CASSSRQGQDEQFF.

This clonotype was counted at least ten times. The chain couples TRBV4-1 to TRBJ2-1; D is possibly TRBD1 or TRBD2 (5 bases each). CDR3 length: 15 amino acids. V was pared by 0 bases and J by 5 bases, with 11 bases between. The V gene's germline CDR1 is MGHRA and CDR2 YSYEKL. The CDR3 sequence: CASSQDFGTNNEQFF. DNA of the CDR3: TGCGCCAGCAGCCAAGACTTTGGGACCAACAATGAGCAGTTCTTC.

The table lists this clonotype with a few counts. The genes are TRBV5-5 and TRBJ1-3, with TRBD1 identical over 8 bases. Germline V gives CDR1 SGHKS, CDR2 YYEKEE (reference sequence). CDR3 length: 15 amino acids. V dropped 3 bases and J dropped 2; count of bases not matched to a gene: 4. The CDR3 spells CASSSTGDPGNTIYF. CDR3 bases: TGTGCCAGCAGCTCGACAGGGGACCCTGGAAACACCATATATTTT.